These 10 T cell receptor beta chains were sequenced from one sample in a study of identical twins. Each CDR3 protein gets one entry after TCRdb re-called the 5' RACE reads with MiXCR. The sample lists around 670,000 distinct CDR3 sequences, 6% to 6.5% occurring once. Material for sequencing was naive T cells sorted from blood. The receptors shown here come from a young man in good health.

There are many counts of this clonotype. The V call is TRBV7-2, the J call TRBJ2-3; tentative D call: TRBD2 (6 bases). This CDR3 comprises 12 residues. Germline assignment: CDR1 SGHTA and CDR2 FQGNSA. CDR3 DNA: TGTGCGGGGAGGCGGGGCACAGATACGCAGTATTTT. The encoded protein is CAGRRGTDTQYF.

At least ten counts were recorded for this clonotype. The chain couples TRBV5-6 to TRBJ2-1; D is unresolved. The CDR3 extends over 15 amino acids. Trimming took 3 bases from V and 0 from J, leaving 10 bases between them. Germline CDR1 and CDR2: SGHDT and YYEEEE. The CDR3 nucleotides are TGTGCCAGCAGCTCTTCTGAGAGCTCCTACAATGAGCAGTTCTTC. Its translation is CASSSSESSYNEQFF.

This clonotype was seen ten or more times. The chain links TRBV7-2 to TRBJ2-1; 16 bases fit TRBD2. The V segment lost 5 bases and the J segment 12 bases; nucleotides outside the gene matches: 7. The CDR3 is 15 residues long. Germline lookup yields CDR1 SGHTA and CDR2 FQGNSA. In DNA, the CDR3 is TGTGCCAGCAGCCTGGGGACTAGCGGGAGGGCACTGCAGTTCTTC. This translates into CASSLGTSGRALQFF.

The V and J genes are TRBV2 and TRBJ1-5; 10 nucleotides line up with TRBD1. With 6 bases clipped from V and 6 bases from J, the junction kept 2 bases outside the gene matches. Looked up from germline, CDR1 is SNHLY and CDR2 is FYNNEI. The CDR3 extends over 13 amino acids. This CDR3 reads CASRGTGVQPQHF. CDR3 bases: TGTGCCAGCAGAGGGACAGGGGTTCAGCCCCAGCATTTT.

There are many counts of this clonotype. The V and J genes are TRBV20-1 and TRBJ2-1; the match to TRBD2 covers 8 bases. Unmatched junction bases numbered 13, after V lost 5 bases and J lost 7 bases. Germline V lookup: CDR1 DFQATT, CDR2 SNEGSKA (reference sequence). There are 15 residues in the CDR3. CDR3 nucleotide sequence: TGCAGTGCTCCCGGGACTAGAGGGTTGGGGAATGAGCAGTTCTTC. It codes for CSAPGTRGLGNEQFF.

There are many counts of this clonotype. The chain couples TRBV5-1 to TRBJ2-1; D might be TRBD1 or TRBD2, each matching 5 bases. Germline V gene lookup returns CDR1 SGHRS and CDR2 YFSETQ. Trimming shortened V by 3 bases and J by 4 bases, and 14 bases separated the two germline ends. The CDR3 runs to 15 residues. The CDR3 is CASSSAGTEYNEQFF. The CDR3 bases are TGCGCCAGCAGCTCGGCCGGGACCGAGTACAATGAGCAGTTCTTC.

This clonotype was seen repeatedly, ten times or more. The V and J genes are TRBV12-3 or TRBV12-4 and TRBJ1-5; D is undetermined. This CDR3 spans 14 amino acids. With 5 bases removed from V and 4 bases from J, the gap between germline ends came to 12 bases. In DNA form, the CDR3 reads TGTGCCAGCAGTGCGGACGGCCTGAATCAGCCCCAGCATTTT. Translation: CASSADGLNQPQHF.

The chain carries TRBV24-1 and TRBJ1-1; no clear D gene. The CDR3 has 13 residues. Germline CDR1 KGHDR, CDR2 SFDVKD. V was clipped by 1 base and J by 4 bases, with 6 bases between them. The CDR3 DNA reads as TGTGCCACCAGTGATTTAGCGAGCACTGAAGCTTTCTTT. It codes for CATSDLASTEAFF.

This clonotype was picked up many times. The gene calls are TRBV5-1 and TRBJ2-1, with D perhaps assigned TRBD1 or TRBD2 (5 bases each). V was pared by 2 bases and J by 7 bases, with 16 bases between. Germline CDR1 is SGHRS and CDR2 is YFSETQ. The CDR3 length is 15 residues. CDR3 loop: CASSFIAGTENEQFF. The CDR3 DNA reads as TGCGCCAGCAGCTTTATTGCCGGGACCGAGAATGAGCAGTTCTTC.

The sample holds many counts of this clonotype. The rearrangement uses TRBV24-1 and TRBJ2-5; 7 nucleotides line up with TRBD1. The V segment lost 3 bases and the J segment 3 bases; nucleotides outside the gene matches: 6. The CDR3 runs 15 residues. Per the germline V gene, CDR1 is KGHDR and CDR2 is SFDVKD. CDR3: CATSDPTGTEETQYF. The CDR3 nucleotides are TGTGCCACCAGTGATCCCACCGGGACAGAAGAGACCCAGTACTTC.